This TCR beta chain was observed in a study of OX40 agonist ivuxolimab in advanced cancers. In germline, CDR1 is MNHEY, CDR2 SMNVEV (reference sequence). Unmatched junction bases numbered 6, after V lost 2 bases and J lost 2 bases. The CDR3 consists of 16 residues. Only in-frame clones appear in the TCRdb table, and some are missing; sequencing was by immunoSEQ multiplex PCR. The profile shows roughly 66,000 clones, about 83% of them singletons. J is TRBJ2-1 and V is TRBV27, with 7 bases lining up with TRBD2. The sample was CD4+ or CD8+ T cells sorted from blood, taken in a trial of the OX40 agonist ivuxolimab. The clonotype was recovered from an adult with an advanced solid tumor such as melanoma, head and neck, liver or kidney cancer. The CDR3 spells CASSLRSGITYNEQFF. CDR3 coding DNA: TGTGCCAGCAGTTTACGCAGCGGGATAACCTACAATGAGCAGTTCTTC.